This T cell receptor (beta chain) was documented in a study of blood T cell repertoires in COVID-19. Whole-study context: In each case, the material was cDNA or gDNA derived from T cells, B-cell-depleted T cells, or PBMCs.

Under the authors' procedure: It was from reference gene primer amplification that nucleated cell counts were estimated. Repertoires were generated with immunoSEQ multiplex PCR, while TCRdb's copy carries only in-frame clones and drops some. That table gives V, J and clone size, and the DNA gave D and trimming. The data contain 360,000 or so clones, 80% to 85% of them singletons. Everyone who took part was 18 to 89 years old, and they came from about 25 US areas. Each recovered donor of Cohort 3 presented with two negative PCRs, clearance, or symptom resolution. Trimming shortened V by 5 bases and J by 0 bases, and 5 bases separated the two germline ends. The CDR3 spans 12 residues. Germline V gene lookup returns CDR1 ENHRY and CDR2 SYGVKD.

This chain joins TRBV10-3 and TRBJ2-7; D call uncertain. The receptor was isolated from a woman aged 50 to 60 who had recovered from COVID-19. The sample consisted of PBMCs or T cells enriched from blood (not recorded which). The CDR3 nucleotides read TGTGCCATCAGTTACAGCTCCTACGAGCAGTACTTC. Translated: CAISYSSYEQYF.